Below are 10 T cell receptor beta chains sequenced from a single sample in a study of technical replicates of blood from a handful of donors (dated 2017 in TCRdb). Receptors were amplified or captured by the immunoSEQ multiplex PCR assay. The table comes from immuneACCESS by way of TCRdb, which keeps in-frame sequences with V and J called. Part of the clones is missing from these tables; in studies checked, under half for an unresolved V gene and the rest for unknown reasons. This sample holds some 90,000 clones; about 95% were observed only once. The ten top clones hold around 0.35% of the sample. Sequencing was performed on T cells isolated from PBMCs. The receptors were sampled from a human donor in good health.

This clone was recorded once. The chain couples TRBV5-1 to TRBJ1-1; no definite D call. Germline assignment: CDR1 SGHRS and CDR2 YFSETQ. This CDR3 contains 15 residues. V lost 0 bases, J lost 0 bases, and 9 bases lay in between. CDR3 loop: CASSLDGGMNTEAFF. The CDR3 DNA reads TGCGCCAGCAGCTTGGACGGAGGGATGAACACTGAAGCTTTCTTT.

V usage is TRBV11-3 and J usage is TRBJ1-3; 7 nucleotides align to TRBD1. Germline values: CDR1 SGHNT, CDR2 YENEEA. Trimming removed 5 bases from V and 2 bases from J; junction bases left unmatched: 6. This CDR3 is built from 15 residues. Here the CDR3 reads CASSRTGATGNTIYF. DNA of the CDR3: TGTGCCAGCAGCCGTACAGGGGCCACTGGAAACACCATATATTTT.

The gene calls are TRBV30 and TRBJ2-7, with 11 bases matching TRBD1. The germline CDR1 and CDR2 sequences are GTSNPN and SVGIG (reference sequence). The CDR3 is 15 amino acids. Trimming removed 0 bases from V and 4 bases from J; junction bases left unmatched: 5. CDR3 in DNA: TGTGCCTGGAGTGTAGGTGGGACAGGGGGGTACGAGCAGTACTTC. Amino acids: CAWSVGGTGGYEQYF.

This chain's CDR3 is CAISESSEPSYEQYF. As DNA, the CDR3 is TGTGCCATCAGTGAGTCTTCGGAGCCCTCCTACGAGCAGTACTTC. This chain joins TRBV10-3 and TRBJ2-7; D not resolved. Trimming shortened V by 0 bases and J by 0 bases, and 9 bases separated the two germline ends. Germline V gene sequence: CDR1 ENHRY, CDR2 SYGVKD. The length of the CDR3 is 15 residues.

The CDR3, as DNA: TGTGCCAGCAGCCCGGAGCCCTACGAGCAGTACTTC. Protein: CASSPEPYEQYF. The rearrangement uses TRBV5-5 and TRBJ2-7; D is ambiguous. This CDR3 spans 12 amino acids. V was pared by 4 bases and J by 2 bases, with 7 bases between. Germline V lookup: CDR1 SGHKS, CDR2 YYEKEE (reference sequence). The full variable domain, in which reference TRBV5-5 and TRBJ2-7 provide the parts outside the CDR3, is DAGVTQSPTHLIKTRGQQVTLRCSPISGHKSVSWYQQVLGQGPQFIFQYYEKEERGRGNFPDRFSARQFPNYSSELNVNALLLGDSALYLCASSPEPYEQYFGPGTRLTVT.

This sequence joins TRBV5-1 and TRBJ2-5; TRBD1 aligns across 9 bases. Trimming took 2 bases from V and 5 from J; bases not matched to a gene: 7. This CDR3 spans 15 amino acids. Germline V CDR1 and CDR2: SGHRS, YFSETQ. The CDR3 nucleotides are TGCGCCAGCAGCTTCCGGACAGGGGCTCGGGAGACCCAGTACTTC. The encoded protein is CASSFRTGARETQYF.

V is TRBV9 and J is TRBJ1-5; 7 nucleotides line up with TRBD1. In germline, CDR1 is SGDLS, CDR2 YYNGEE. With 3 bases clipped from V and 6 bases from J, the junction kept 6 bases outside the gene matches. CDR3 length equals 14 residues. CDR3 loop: CASSEGGAGQPQHF. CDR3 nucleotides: TGTGCCAGCAGCGAAGGGGGCGCGGGTCAGCCCCAGCATTTT. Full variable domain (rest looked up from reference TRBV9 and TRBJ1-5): DSGVTQTPKHLITATGQRVTLRCSPRSGDLSVYWYQQSLDQGLQFLIQYYNGEERAKGNILERFSAQQFPDLHSELNLSSLELGDSALYFCASSEGGAGQPQHFGDGTRLSIL.

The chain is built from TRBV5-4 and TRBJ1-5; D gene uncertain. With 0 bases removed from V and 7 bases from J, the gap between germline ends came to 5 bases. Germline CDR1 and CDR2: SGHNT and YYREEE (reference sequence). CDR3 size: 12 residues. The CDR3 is CASSLGEQPQHF. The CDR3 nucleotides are TGTGCCAGCAGCTTGGGAGAACAGCCCCAGCATTTT. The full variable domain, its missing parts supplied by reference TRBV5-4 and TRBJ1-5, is ETGVTQSPTHLIKTRGQQVTLRCSSQSGHNTVSWYQQALGQGPQFIFQYYREEENGRGNFPPRFSGLQFPNYSSELNVNALELDDSALYLCASSLGEQPQHFGDGTRLSIL.

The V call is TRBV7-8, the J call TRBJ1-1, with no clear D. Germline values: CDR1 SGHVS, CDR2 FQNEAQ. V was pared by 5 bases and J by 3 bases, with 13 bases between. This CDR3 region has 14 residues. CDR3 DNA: TGTGCCAGCAGCCGGCGGTCCGGGGACACTGAAGCTTTCTTT. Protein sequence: CASSRRSGDTEAFF.

CDR3 nucleotide sequence: TGTGCCAGCAGCTCCGACCCGGGGGAGACCCAGTACTTC. Amino acid sequence: CASSSDPGETQYF. V and J are TRBV11-1 and TRBJ2-5, with a possible D match to TRBD2 (5 bases). V lost 4 bases, J lost 5 bases, and 11 bases lay in between. The length of the CDR3 is 13 residues. CDR1 is SGHAT, CDR2 FQDESV, per germline (reference sequence). The whole variable domain, remainder taken from reference TRBV11-1 and TRBJ2-5, is EAEVAQSPRYKITEKSQAVAFWCDPISGHATLYWYRQILGQGPELLVQFQDESVVDDSQLPKDRFSAERLKGVDSTLKIQPAELGDSAMYLCASSSDPGETQYFGPGTRLLVL.